The clone carrying this T cell receptor (beta chain) was seen once. Participant reports of clinical history set cohort assignment. Trimming shortened V by 0 bases and J by 4 bases, and 16 bases separated the two germline ends. The length of the CDR3 is 16 residues. Germline CDR1 SGHRS, CDR2 YFSETQ. Under the authors' procedure: For nucleated cells, counts were estimated from reference gene primer amplification. Repertoires were generated with immunoSEQ multiplex PCR, while TCRdb's copy carries only in-frame clones and drops some. V, J and clone size are those of that table, while D and trimming were read from the DNA. The sample includes hundreds of thousands of clones, 88% seen only once; the top ten take roughly 1.2%. This record comes from a study of blood T cell repertoires in COVID-19. Overall study: Both acute and convalescent COVID-19 samples were obtained from the United States, Italy and Spain. PBMCs, B-cell-depleted T cells, or T cells were the source of the cDNA or gDNA that made up the material.

Material for sequencing was PBMCs or T cells enriched from blood (not recorded which). This sequence originates from a woman aged 40 to 50 with acute COVID-19. This chain connects TRBV5-1 to TRBJ1-1, with unresolved D. CDR3 nucleotides: TGCGCCAGCAGCTTGGATGCCAGCTGGCCTAGCACTGAAGCTTTCTTT. Encoded protein: CASSLDASWPSTEAFF.